These 13 T cell receptor beta chains share one sample of origin, sequenced in a study of graft-versus-host responses after intestinal transplantation. Clones were read by immunoSEQ multiplex PCR, and TCRdb kept only the in-frame ones, dropping some. The table records over 100,000 clones, more than 75% of them present only once. Their antigens are not known. Here the sequenced sample was unstimulated CD4+ T cells sorted from spleen or lymph node cells, taken before intestinal transplant. The source is a human donor who received an intestinal transplant.

This clone has only one observation. This rearrangement joins TRBV5-1 to TRBJ1-2; D is undetermined. Germline V gene sequence: CDR1 SGHRS, CDR2 YFSETQ. The ends were cut back, 4 bases at V and 8 bases at J, with 30 bases in the middle. This CDR3 region has 18 residues. The CDR3 DNA follows: TGCGCCAGCAGCCAGGAGGGTCCACGCCGGGCCCAATATGGGGGCTACACCTTC. Its protein is CASSQEGPRRAQYGGYTF.

The chain uses TRBV5-1 and TRBJ1-3; D not certain. The V end was cut by 1 base, the J end by 4 bases, with 9 bases between. The V gene's germline CDR1 is SGHRS and CDR2 YFSETQ. The CDR3 is 14 amino acids. In nucleotides, the CDR3 is TGCGCCAGCAGCTTGAACAGAGGAGGAAACACCATATATTTT. Protein product: CASSLNRGGNTIYF. The variable domain in full, with the rest retrieved from reference TRBV5-1 and TRBJ1-3, is KAGVTQTPRYLIKTRGQQVTLSCSPISGHRSVSWYQQTPGQGLQFLFEYFSETQRNKGNFPGRFSGRQFSNSRSEMNVSTLELGDSALYLCASSLNRGGNTIYFGEGSWLTVV.

About this clone: Other DNA sequences in this specimen translate into the identical CDR3. This chain links TRBV6-5 with TRBJ1-5, with a weak D call TRBD1 (5 bases). CDR1 is MNHEY, CDR2 SVGAGI, per germline. Trimming took 2 bases from V and 6 from J, leaving 8 bases between them. There are 13 residues in the CDR3. Here the CDR3 reads CASSYRGGQPQHF. Written as DNA, the CDR3 is TGTGCCAGCAGTTACAGGGGTGGTCAGCCCCAGCATTTT.

This clone was observed a single time. DNA for the CDR3: TGTGCCAGCAGCTTGGTTGAGACAGGGGCCGATACGCAGTATTTT. Its protein is CASSLVETGADTQYF. The chain employs TRBV5-4 and TRBJ2-3; 8 nucleotides line up with TRBD1. The germline CDR1 and CDR2 sequences are SGHNT and YYREEE (reference sequence). The CDR3 is made up of 15 amino acids. The J segment lost 6 bases and the V segment lost 0 bases, leaving 6 bases of the junction unmatched.

The chain uses TRBV7-3 and TRBJ2-2; 7 positions agree with TRBD1. This CDR3 has 15 amino acids. Germline V lookup: CDR1 SGHTA, CDR2 FQGTGA. The ends lost 5 bases at V and 0 bases at J; junction bases unmatched: 3. The CDR3 loop is CASSKTGTNTGELFF. CDR3 DNA: TGTGCCAGCAGCAAGACAGGGACGAACACCGGGGAGCTGTTTTTT.

V gene TRBV10-2 combines with J gene TRBJ2-2, with D perhaps matching TRBD2 (5 bases). V lost 0 bases, J lost 0 bases, and 17 bases lay in between. Germline CDR1 reads WSHSY; CDR2 reads SAAADI. This CDR3 spans 19 amino acids. CDR3 nucleotides: TGCGCCAGCAGTGAGTCGCTCCTAGCAAACCGCGCGAACACCGGGGAGCTGTTTTTT. This codes for CASSESLLANRANTGELFF.

This chain links TRBV30 with TRBJ1-6; D perhaps matches TRBD1 (6 bases). The germline CDR1 and CDR2 sequences are GTSNPN and SVGIG (reference sequence). Trimming left V 3 bases short and J 2 bases short, with 11 bases between. The CDR3 totals 15 residues. The CDR3 is CAWRKGGPYNSPLHF. Here the CDR3 DNA reads TGTGCCTGGAGGAAGGGGGGGCCCTATAATTCACCCCTCCACTTT. Drawing the rest from reference TRBV30 and TRBJ1-6, the complete variable domain is SQTIHQWPATLVQPVGSPLSLECTVEGTSNPNLYWYRQAAGRGLQLLFYSVGIGQISSEVPQNLSASRPQDRQFILSSKKLLLSDSGFYLCAWRKGGPYNSPLHFGNGTRLTVT.

The chain links TRBV4-1 to TRBJ2-2; 15 bases are shared with TRBD2. In germline, CDR1 is MGHRA, CDR2 YSYEKL. V was pared by 6 bases and J by 1 base, with 3 bases of the junction left unmatched. This CDR3 is 17 amino acids long. The CDR3, as DNA: TGCGCCAGCAGAGGACTAGCGGGGGGGCAGAACACCGGGGAGCTGTTTTTT. This codes for CASRGLAGGQNTGELFF.

The chain combines TRBV7-2 with TRBJ2-7, with TRBD2 matching over 12 bases. The germline gives CDR1 SGHTA, CDR2 FQGNSA. With V trimmed by 5 bases and J by 0 bases, 5 bases remained unmatched. This CDR3 comprises 16 residues. The DNA of the CDR3 is TGTGCCAGCAGCCATAGGACTAGCGGGACCTCCTACGAGCAGTACTTC. Protein sequence: CASSHRTSGTSYEQYF.

The rearrangement links TRBV4-2 to TRBJ1-4; the match to TRBD1 covers 7 bases. The germline gives CDR1 LGHNA, CDR2 YNFKEQ. This CDR3 comprises 14 residues. With 5 bases clipped from V and 6 bases from J, the junction kept 6 bases outside the gene matches. In nucleotides, the CDR3 is TGTGCCAGCAGCTTACAGGGGTTAGATGAAAAACTGTTTTTT. This sequence encodes CASSLQGLDEKLFF.

This clone was seen only once. V usage is TRBV5-4 and J usage is TRBJ2-7, with D possibly matching TRBD1 (5 bases). Trimming left V 7 bases short and J 4 bases short, with 15 bases between. The CDR3 is 13 residues long. Germline assignment: CDR1 SGHNT and CDR2 YYREEE (reference sequence). The CDR3 spells CASSSKGAYEQYF. The CDR3 bases are TGTGCCAGCTCCTCCAAAGGGGCTTACGAGCAGTACTTC.

The chain is built from TRBV5-1 and TRBJ1-6; 9 nucleotides match TRBD1. The ends lost 0 bases at V and 10 bases at J; junction bases unmatched: 5. The CDR3 contains 15 residues. The V gene's germline CDR1 is SGHRS and CDR2 YFSETQ. The CDR3 DNA is TGCGCCAGCAGCTTGGAGACAGGGGGGAAGTCACCCCTCCACTTT. Translating it yields CASSLETGGKSPLHF.

This clone was seen a handful of times. The rearrangement joins TRBV19 to TRBJ2-1; D is ambiguous. V lost 3 bases and J 6 bases, leaving 15 bases between the germline ends. The CDR3 spans 15 residues. Germline CDR1 is LNHDA and CDR2 is SQIVND (reference sequence). The CDR3 sequence: CASSMRPQLGNEQFF. In DNA, the CDR3 is TGTGCCAGTAGTATGCGTCCTCAGCTAGGCAATGAGCAGTTCTTC.